This paragraph covers one TCR beta chain sequence. Its specificity is unknown. This sample was taken from a study of T cell clonotyping in hematopoietic cell transplantation. The junction had 7 bases not matched to a gene; V was cut back by 4 bases and J by 9 bases. Germline lookup yields CDR1 LNHDA and CDR2 SQIVND (reference sequence). This CDR3 is built from 14 residues. Repertoires were generated with immunoSEQ multiplex PCR, while TCRdb's copy carries only in-frame clones and drops some. In the table there are over 25,000 clones, 90% to 97% of which are singletons. Study conclusions and caveats: Few recipient clonotypes overlapped donors; over 95% were de novo at given depth. No sorting was done, leaving CD4 and CD8 contributions mixed. After transplant, recipient diversity fell while pathologically expanded clonotypes grew through day 180. Broader posttransplant TCR repertoire diversity was predicted by graft donor and pretransplant recipient Inverse Simpson Index values.

The receptor was isolated from a man aged 45 to 65 in good health. Some clones in this sample may be carry-over from other donors' samples. The chain couples TRBV19 to TRBJ1-5, with 9 bases fitting TRBD1. Sequences were obtained from peripheral blood mononuclear cells. Here the CDR3 DNA reads TGTGCCAGTAGTACCGGGACAGGGAATGGGCCCCAGCATTTT. As protein: CASSTGTGNGPQHF.